Listed below are T cell receptor beta chains from one sample, sequenced in a study of blood T cell repertoires in COVID-19. Sequenced by immunoSEQ multiplex PCR; TCRdb stores in-frame clones only, minus some. The data show approximately 97,000 clones, about 87% seen once. Material: peripheral blood. Receptors originate from a middle-aged man with active or convalescent COVID-19. The CDR3 runs from the conserved cysteine through the conserved F or W. D genes are given only for firm matches. The size field is filled for only some rows; it gives once, few, many or a size class.

>TRBJ1-2|few|TRBV7-2|18|TRBD1
CASSSRRDRGQSNYGYTF
TGTGCCAGCAGCTCTAGAAGGGACAGGGGGCAATCTAACTATGGCTACACCTTC
>TRBJ2-7|-|TRBV10-2|12|-
CASGLGNYEQYF
TGCGCCAGCGGTCTCGGGAACTACGAGCAGTACTTC
>TRBJ1-1|-|TRBV5-6|12|-
CASSLPGTEAFF
TGTGCCAGCAGCCTCCCAGGCACTGAAGCTTTCTTT
>TRBJ1-1|-|TRBV28|13|TRBD1
CASWRQGFAEAFF
TGTGCCAGCTGGCGACAGGGGTTCGCTGAAGCTTTCTTT
>TRBJ1-5|-|TRBV7-9|15|TRBD1
CASSPGGISNQPQHF
TGTGCCAGCAGCCCAGGGGGAATTAGCAATCAGCCCCAGCATTTT
>TRBJ2-1|-|TRBV9|13|TRBD1
CASSAWDRERQFF
TGTGCCAGCAGCGCTTGGGACAGGGAAAGGCAGTTCTTC
>TRBJ1-4|-|TRBV5-1|19|TRBD1
CASSPGTGGTISTNEKLFF
TGCGCCAGCAGCCCAGGGACAGGGGGCACCATCTCAACTAATGAAAAACTGTTTTTT
>TRBJ2-1|few|TRBV19|13|-
CASSIVGGHEQFF
TGTGCCAGTAGTATAGTAGGCGGCCATGAGCAGTTCTTC
>TRBJ2-1|-|TRBV11-2|15|TRBD1
CASTKQGASLNEQFF
TGTGCCAGCACCAAGCAGGGGGCCTCCCTCAATGAGCAGTTCTTC
>TRBJ1-2|once|TRBV2|16|TRBD1
CASSLEDRVFYYGYTF
TGTGCCAGCAGCCTGGAAGACAGGGTCTTTTACTATGGCTACACCTTC
>TRBJ1-2|-|TRBV5-6|16|-
CASSFYRLTGNYGYTF
TGTGCCAGCAGCTTTTATAGGTTAACAGGGAACTATGGCTACACCTTC
>TRBJ2-2|-|TRBV9|13|TRBD2
CASNGGGTGELFF
TGTGCCAGTAACGGGGGAGGGACCGGGGAGCTGTTTTTT
>TRBJ2-5|-|TRBV27|16|-
CASSFKASQQKETQYF
TGTGCCAGCAGTTTTAAGGCGTCTCAACAGAAAGAGACCCAGTACTTC
>TRBJ1-4|-|TRBV5-1|15|TRBD1
CASSKRTGGDEKLFF
TGCGCCAGCAGCAAAAGGACAGGGGGGGATGAAAAACTGTTTTTT
>TRBJ2-5|-|TRBV27|15|TRBD2
CASSSGLAGRETQYF
TGTGCCAGCAGTTCAGGACTAGCGGGGAGGGAGACCCAGTACTTC
>TRBJ2-3|-|TRBV7-2|19|TRBD2
CASSFTSGGAGGGTDTQYF
TGTGCCAGCAGCTTTACTAGCGGGGGGGCCGGAGGAGGAACAGATACGCAGTATTTT
>TRBJ1-1|-|TRBV3-1/TRBV3-2|13|-
CASSLQGSAEAFF
TGTGCCAGCAGCCTACAGGGTAGCGCTGAAGCTTTCTTT
>TRBJ1-3|once|TRBV3-1/TRBV3-2|16|TRBD1
CASSPLTGGFGNTIYF
TGTGCCAGCAGCCCCCTGACAGGGGGCTTTGGAAACACCATATATTTT
>TRBJ1-1|-|TRBV28|14|TRBD1
CASSVPDRIAEAFF
TGTGCCAGCAGTGTTCCGGACAGGATCGCTGAAGCTTTCTTT
>TRBJ1-5|-|TRBV9|15|-
CASSADSYSNQPQHF
TGTGCCAGCAGCGCGGACAGCTATAGCAATCAGCCCCAGCATTTT
>TRBJ2-3|-|TRBV7-6|16|TRBD2
CASSLSGGGSTDTQYF
TGTGCCAGCAGCCTCAGCGGGGGGGGGAGCACAGATACGCAGTATTTT
>TRBJ1-1|-|TRBV18|13|-
CASSPQDSTEAFF
TGTGCCAGCTCACCCCAGGACTCCACTGAAGCTTTCTTT
>TRBJ1-3|once|TRBV28|15|TRBD1
CATYTGEWTGNTIYF
TGTGCCACCTACACAGGGGAATGGACTGGAAACACCATATATTTT
>TRBJ1-2|-|TRBV9|15|TRBD1
CASSVRTGGPYGYTF
TGTGCCAGCAGCGTAAGAACAGGGGGCCCCTATGGCTACACCTTC
>TRBJ1-1|-|TRBV4-3|14|-
CASSQVVTSTEAFF
TGCGCCAGCAGCCAAGTGGTAACCAGCACTGAAGCTTTCTTT
>TRBJ2-5|-|TRBV7-7|16|TRBD2
CASSFLLAGAEETQYF
TGTGCCAGCAGCTTTCTGTTAGCGGGGGCCGAGGAGACCCAGTACTTC
>TRBJ2-5|-|TRBV5-1|15|-
CASSSSGGSQETQYF
TGCGCCAGCAGCTCCTCAGGGGGGAGCCAAGAGACCCAGTACTTC
>TRBJ1-5|few|TRBV27|17|-
CASSPHREWGSNQPQHF
TGTGCCAGCAGTCCCCACAGGGAATGGGGGAGCAATCAGCCCCAGCATTTT
>TRBJ2-5|-|TRBV6-2/TRBV6-3|15|TRBD1
CASSYPGGYQETQYF
TGTGCCAGCAGTTACCCAGGGGGCTACCAAGAGACCCAGTACTTC
>TRBJ2-5|-|TRBV27|15|TRBD2
CASSFEAGRLETQYF
TGTGCCAGCAGTTTTGAAGCGGGAAGGCTAGAGACCCAGTACTTC
>TRBJ1-5|-|TRBV28|13|TRBD1
CASSTGGNQPQHF
TGTGCCAGCAGCACAGGGGGAAATCAGCCCCAGCATTTT
>TRBJ2-3|-|TRBV7-2|12|-
CASSLARDTQYF
TGTGCCAGCAGCTTAGCGAGGGATACGCAGTATTTT
>TRBJ1-4|-|TRBV19|15|-
CASSISPTEREKLFF
TGTGCCAGTAGTATCTCACCCACAGAAAGGGAAAAACTGTTTTTT
>TRBJ2-5|-|TRBV7-2|17|TRBD2
CASTLGLAGGEGETQYF
TGTGCCAGCACCTTGGGACTAGCGGGGGGAGAGGGAGAGACCCAGTACTTC
>TRBJ2-2|-|TRBV4-2|17|TRBD2
CASSPQRGGRNTGELFF
TGTGCCAGCAGCCCGCAGCGGGGGGGCCGGAACACCGGGGAGCTGTTTTTT
>TRBJ1-1|-|TRBV6-5|14|-
CASQRGGADTEAFF
TGTGCCAGTCAGCGGGGGGGGGCGGACACTGAAGCTTTCTTT
>TRBJ1-6|-|TRBV9|14|-
CASSQRQENSPLHF
TGTGCCAGCAGCCAGAGACAGGAAAATTCACCCCTCCACTTT
>TRBJ1-3|-|TRBV15|18|TRBD1
CATSSGTGGSFSGNTIYF
TGTGCCACCAGCAGTGGGACAGGGGGCTCATTCTCTGGAAACACCATATATTTT
>TRBJ2-3|-|TRBV7-2|12|-
CASSLELFAQYF
TGTGCCAGCAGCTTAGAATTATTTGCGCAGTATTTT
>TRBJ1-1|-|TRBV2|13|-
CASTDPPVTEAFF
TGTGCCAGCACTGATCCCCCCGTCACTGAAGCTTTCTTT
>TRBJ2-5|-|TRBV4-1|16|TRBD2
CASSQDRARGEETQYF
TGCGCCAGCAGCCAAGATAGGGCGCGGGGGGAAGAGACCCAGTACTTC
>TRBJ2-7|-|TRBV5-4|15|TRBD1
CASSLGQALTYEQYF
TGTGCCAGCAGCTTAGGACAGGCCCTCACCTACGAGCAGTACTTC
>TRBJ1-5|-|TRBV6-2/TRBV6-3|17|-
CASSYSPGGGGNQPQHF
TGTGCCAGCAGTTACTCCCCGGGAGGGGGAGGCAATCAGCCCCAGCATTTT
>TRBJ2-2|-|TRBV24-1|18|TRBD2
CATSDPGLAGPGGGELFF
TGTGCCACCAGTGACCCGGGACTAGCGGGGCCCGGGGGAGGGGAGCTGTTTTTT
>TRBJ2-1|-|TRBV5-1|15|TRBD2
CASSLGGGAHNEQFF
TGCGCCAGCAGCTTGGGCGGGGGGGCCCACAATGAGCAGTTCTTC
>TRBJ2-7|-|TRBV19|13|-
CASSIAISYEQYF
TGTGCCAGTAGTATAGCCATTTCCTACGAGCAGTACTTC
>TRBJ2-5|-|TRBV28|13|TRBD1
CASGTGASETQYF
TGTGCCAGCGGAACAGGGGCCAGTGAGACCCAGTACTTC
>TRBJ1-2|-|TRBV5-4|15|-
CASSLDRGSNHGYTF
TGTGCCAGCAGCTTGGACCGGGGATCTAACCATGGCTACACCTTC
>TRBJ2-1|-|TRBV7-9|17|TRBD1
CASSLVWTGGAYNEQFF
TGTGCCAGCAGCTTAGTGTGGACAGGGGGGGCCTACAATGAGCAGTTCTTC
>TRBJ1-3|-|TRBV6-6|14|-
CASRGTTSGNTIYF
TGTGCCAGCCGAGGGACAACCTCTGGAAACACCATATATTTT
>TRBJ2-1|-|TRBV13|12|TRBD1
CATTTGVNEQFF
TGTGCCACCACGACAGGGGTAAATGAGCAGTTCTTC
>TRBJ2-5|-|TRBV18|14|TRBD1
CASSYGQGEETQYF
TGTGCCAGCTCATATGGACAGGGTGAGGAGACCCAGTACTTC
>TRBJ1-1|-|TRBV5-1|13|TRBD1
CASSLGQGVEAFF
TGCGCCAGCAGCTTGGGACAGGGTGTTGAGGCTTTCTTT
>TRBJ1-3|-|TRBV2|12|TRBD1
CASSESRDRGHF
TGTGCCAGCAGTGAATCCCGGGACAGGGGACATTTT
>TRBJ2-5|-|TRBV27|11|-
CASSFKETQYF
TGTGCCAGCAGTTTCAAAGAGACCCAGTACTTC
>TRBJ2-2|-|TRBV7-6|15|-
CASSPSGEAAGELFF
TGTGCCAGCAGCCCGTCCGGGGAAGCGGCCGGGGAGCTGTTTTTT
>TRBJ2-3|-|TRBV5-1|16|TRBD1
CASSLTSDRGTDTQYF
TGCGCCAGCAGCTTGACTTCGGACAGGGGCACAGATACGCAGTATTTT
>TRBJ2-1|once|TRBV13|14|-
CASSPPGGYNEQFF
TGTGCCAGCAGCCCACCAGGGGGGTACAATGAGCAGTTCTTC
>TRBJ2-1|-|TRBV19|13|-
CASSIAGYNEQFF
TGTGCCAGTAGTATAGCGGGGTACAATGAGCAGTTCTTC
>TRBJ2-3|-|TRBV10-2|13|-
CASSVASADTQYF
TGCGCCAGCAGTGTTGCTTCGGCAGATACGCAGTATTTT